This T cell receptor (beta chain) was documented in a study of control samples from healthy donors and cancer patients (dated by TCRdb to the early 2020s). The germline V gene (reference sequence) specifies GTSNPN as CDR1 and SVGIG as CDR2. The V end gives up 4 bases and the J end 3 bases, leaving 12 bases in the junction not matched to a gene. The CDR3 runs 19 residues from the cysteine to the phenylalanine. Solely the CDR3 DNA is kept, with 57 bases framed from the first base. Only one count was recorded for this clone. Its antigen is currently not known. The sample holds no much larger clone one base away, and base qualities are not on file. The library was made by the immunoSEQ multiplex PCR assay. Sourced from immuneACCESS, this table was stored by TCRdb with only in-frame sequences that have V and J called. A share of the clones is absent; for the studies checked, an unresolved V gene accounts for under half, and the remainder has no known explanation. This sample has 170,000 or so clones in its table, and more than 80% of those were observed once. More than 1.3% of the sample lies in the top ten.

The V and J genes are TRBV30 and TRBJ2-1; 16 middle bases align to TRBD2. The material sequenced was blood. This TCR came from a man aged 25 to 40 in good health. The CDR3 region has the sequence CAWNHPGLAGGPFYNEQFF. The DNA sequence is given as TGTGCCTGGAACCACCCGGGACTAGCGGGAGGGCCCTTCTACAATGAGCAGTTCTTC.